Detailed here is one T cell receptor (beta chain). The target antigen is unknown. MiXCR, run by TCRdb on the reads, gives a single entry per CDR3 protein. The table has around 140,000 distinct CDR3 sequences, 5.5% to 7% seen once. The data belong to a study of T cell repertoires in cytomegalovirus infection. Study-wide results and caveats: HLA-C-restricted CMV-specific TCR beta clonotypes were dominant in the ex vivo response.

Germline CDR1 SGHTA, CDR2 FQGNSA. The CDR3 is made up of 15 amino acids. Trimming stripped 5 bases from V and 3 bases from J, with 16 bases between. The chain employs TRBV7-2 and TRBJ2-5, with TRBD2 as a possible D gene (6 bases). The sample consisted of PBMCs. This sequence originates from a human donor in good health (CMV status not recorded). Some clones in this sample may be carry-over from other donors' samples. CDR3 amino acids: CASSALGGGKETQYF. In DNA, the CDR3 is TGTGCCAGCAGCGCTCTGGGGGGAGGTAAAGAGACCCAGTACTTC.